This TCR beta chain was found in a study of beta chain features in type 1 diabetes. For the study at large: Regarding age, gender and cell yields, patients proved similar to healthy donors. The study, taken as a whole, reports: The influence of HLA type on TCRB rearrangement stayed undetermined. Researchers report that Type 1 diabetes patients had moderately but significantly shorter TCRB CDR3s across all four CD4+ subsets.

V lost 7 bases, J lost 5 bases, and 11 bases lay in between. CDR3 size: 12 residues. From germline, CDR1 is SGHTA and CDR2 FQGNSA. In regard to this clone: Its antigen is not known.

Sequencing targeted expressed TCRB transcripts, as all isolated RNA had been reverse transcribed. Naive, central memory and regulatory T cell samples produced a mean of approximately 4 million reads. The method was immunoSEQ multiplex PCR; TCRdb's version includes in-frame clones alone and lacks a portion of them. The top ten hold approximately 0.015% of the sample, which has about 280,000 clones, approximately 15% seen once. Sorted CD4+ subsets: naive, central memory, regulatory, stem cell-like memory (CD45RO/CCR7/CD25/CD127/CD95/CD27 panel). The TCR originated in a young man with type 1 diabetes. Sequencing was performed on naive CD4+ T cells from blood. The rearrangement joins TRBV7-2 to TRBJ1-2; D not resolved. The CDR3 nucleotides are TGTGCCAGCAACCCGCCGGGGTATGGCTACACCTTC. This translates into CASNPPGYGYTF.